The rows below give T cell receptor beta chains drawn from one sample of a study of long-term antiretroviral therapy in people with HIV. Profiling relied on immunoSEQ multiplex PCR, and the TCRdb table lists in-frame clones only, not all of them. Of tens of thousands of clones in the sample, roughly three quarters were seen once. Source: unsorted PBMCs, taken 3.1 years after starting antiretroviral therapy. These receptor sequences come from a woman aged 45 to 65 with HIV. Each CDR3 is given with its conserved first and last residue. D genes are given only for firm matches. Rows give clone size only sometimes, using once, few, many, or a class for an expanded clone.

d_call j_call v_call clone_size cdr3_aa cdr3_nt
NA TRBJ1-2 TRBV7-9 NA CASSLDGTGNGYTF TGTGCCAGCAGCTTAGATGGGACGGGGAATGGCTACACCTTC
TRBD1 TRBJ1-3 TRBV6-5 NA CASRTDRASGNTIYF TGTGCCAGCAGGACCGACAGGGCCTCTGGAAACACCATATATTTT
NA TRBJ2-1 TRBV5-1 NA CASSLGQIFYNEQFF TGCGCCAGCAGCTTGGGACAGATTTTTTACAATGAGCAGTTCTTC
NA TRBJ1-5 TRBV6-1 NA CASSPRTADQPQHF TGTGCCAGCAGTCCTCGGACGGCAGATCAGCCCCAGCATTTT
TRBD1 TRBJ1-2 TRBV6-1 NA CASSVTGAGNYGYTF TGTGCCAGCAGTGTTACAGGGGCGGGTAACTATGGCTACACCTTC
TRBD2 TRBJ2-1 TRBV20-1 NA CSAKSGLVQFF TGCAGTGCTAAATCCGGACTAGTTCAGTTCTTC
NA TRBJ1-5 TRBV7-5 NA CASSLDSNQPQHF TGTGCCAGCAGCTTAGATAGCAATCAGCCCCAGCATTTT
NA TRBJ1-6 TRBV10-3 NA CAISENSGSPLHF TGTGCCATCAGTGAGAATTCAGGTTCACCCCTCCACTTT
NA TRBJ1-5 TRBV27 NA CASSGQLNQPQHF TGTGCCAGCAGCGGACAGCTCAATCAGCCCCAGCATTTT
TRBD2 TRBJ2-2 TRBV10-2 NA CASSMASGNELFF TGCGCCAGCAGTATGGCTAGCGGGAACGAGCTGTTTTTT
NA TRBJ2-5 TRBV5-6 NA CASSLVDVEETQYF TGTGCCAGCAGCTTGGTAGACGTGGAAGAGACCCAGTACTTC
NA TRBJ1-5 TRBV6-5 NA CASSFTGRNQPQHF TGTGCCAGCAGTTTTACAGGGCGCAATCAGCCCCAGCATTTT
NA TRBJ2-1 TRBV20-1 NA CSAGGANEQFF TGCAGTGCTGGGGGAGCCAATGAGCAGTTCTTC
NA TRBJ1-2 TRBV11-2 few CASSLDMDRTIYGYTF TGTGCCAGCAGCTTAGATATGGACAGAACGATCTATGGCTACACCTTC
NA TRBJ2-7 TRBV6-1 NA CASSEILAQSWGPYEQYF TGTGCCAGCAGTGAAATACTGGCCCAATCCTGGGGTCCCTACGAGCAGTACTTC
NA TRBJ1-5 TRBV6-5 NA CASSYREGQPQHF TGTGCCAGCAGTTACAGGGAAGGGCAGCCCCAGCATTTT
NA TRBJ1-5 TRBV7-3 NA CASSTGRRRNQPQHF TGTGCCAGCAGTACAGGGCGGCGAAGGAATCAGCCCCAGCATTTT
NA TRBJ1-4 TRBV6-5 NA CASSSAFTVLNEKLFF TGTGCCAGCAGTTCAGCCTTCACCGTCCTTAATGAAAAACTGTTTTTT
NA TRBJ1-2 TRBV29-1 NA CSVEGTAYGYTF TGCAGCGTTGAAGGGACGGCCTATGGCTACACCTTC
NA TRBJ2-2 TRBV14 NA CASSPITSTGELFF TGTGCCAGCAGCCCGATTACATCCACCGGGGAGCTGTTTTTT